A single sample gave rise to the 6 T cell receptor beta chains below, sequenced in a study of radiotherapy plus CTLA-4 blockade in lung cancer. Using immunoSEQ multiplex PCR, the repertoire was profiled, and TCRdb retains in-frame clones only, with some absent. The table has about 31,000 clones, around 73% seen once. The sample consisted of peripheral blood, taken from a patient treated with radiotherapy plus ipilimumab. All receptors derive from a human donor with non-small cell lung cancer who had stable disease on radiotherapy plus ipilimumab.

This sequence joins TRBV11-2 and TRBJ1-6; 10 positions match TRBD1. The CDR3 spans 14 residues. V lost 4 bases to trimming and J lost 10 bases; unmatched junction nucleotides: 4. CDR1 SGHAT and CDR2 FQNNGV come from the germline V gene. CDR3 sequence: CASSSDRGGSPLHF. The CDR3 DNA sequence: TGTGCCAGCAGCTCGGACAGGGGGGGGTCACCCCTCCACTTT.

The gene calls are TRBV7-6 and TRBJ1-6; 10 bases agree with TRBD1. Germline-derived CDR1 and CDR2 are SGHVS and FNYEAQ. With V trimmed by 1 base and J by 10 bases, 4 bases remained unmatched. This CDR3 region has 15 residues. CDR3 amino acids: CASSLEGQGVSPLHF. CDR3 in DNA: TGTGCCAGCAGCTTAGAAGGACAGGGGGTCTCACCCCTCCACTTT.

The rearrangement uses TRBV7-6 and TRBJ2-5; 7 nucleotides line up with TRBD1. The CDR3 loop spans 14 amino acids. The J segment lost 6 bases and the V segment lost 7 bases, leaving 11 bases of the junction unmatched. Per the germline V gene, CDR1 is SGHVS and CDR2 is FNYEAQ. In nucleotides, the CDR3 is TGTGCCAGCACCCCGACAGGGACAAGAAAGACCCAGTACTTC. It translates to CASTPTGTRKTQYF.

The sample holds one count of this clone. V usage is TRBV2 and J usage is TRBJ1-2; D is uncertain. Germline V gene lookup returns CDR1 SNHLY and CDR2 FYNNEI. The CDR3 runs to 12 residues. V dropped 8 bases and J dropped 0 bases, with 7 bases sitting between them. CDR3: CASSTPNYGYTF. The DNA of the CDR3 is TGTGCCAGCTCGACCCCTAACTATGGCTACACCTTC.

The rearrangement uses TRBV18 and TRBJ1-3; the D is unclear. Looked up from germline, CDR1 is KGHSH and CDR2 is LQKENI. The germline V and J ends were trimmed by 1 base and 5 bases, with 9 bases remaining between them. This CDR3 is 14 amino acids long. The CDR3 spells CASSPQGDRNTIYF. The DNA for the CDR3 is TGTGCCAGCTCACCACAGGGCGACCGAAACACCATATATTTT.

V usage is TRBV5-1 and J usage is TRBJ2-2; D gene unclear. Per the germline V gene, CDR1 is SGHRS and CDR2 is YFSETQ. This CDR3 has 14 amino acids. V lost 4 bases and J lost 4, with 11 bases in between. The CDR3 here is CASSPQATTGELFF. The DNA of the CDR3 is TGCGCCAGCAGCCCCCAAGCAACCACCGGGGAGCTGTTTTTT.